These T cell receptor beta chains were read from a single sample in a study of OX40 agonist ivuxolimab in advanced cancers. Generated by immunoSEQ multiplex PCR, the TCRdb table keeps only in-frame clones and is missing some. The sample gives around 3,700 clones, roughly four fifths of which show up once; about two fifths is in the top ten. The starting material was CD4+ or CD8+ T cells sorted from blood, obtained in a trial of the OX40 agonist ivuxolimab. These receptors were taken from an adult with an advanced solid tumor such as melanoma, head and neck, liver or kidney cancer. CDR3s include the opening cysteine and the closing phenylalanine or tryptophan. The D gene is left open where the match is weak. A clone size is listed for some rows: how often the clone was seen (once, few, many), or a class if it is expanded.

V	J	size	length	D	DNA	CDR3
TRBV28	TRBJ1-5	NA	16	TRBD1	TGTGCCAGCAGTCGGGGACAGGGAAGGGAGGTTCAGCCCCAGCATTTT	CASSRGQGREVQPQHF
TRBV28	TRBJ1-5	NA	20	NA	TGTGCCAGCAGTTTGACCCCGGGACACTATATTCCATATAGCAATCAGCCCCAGCATTTT	CASSLTPGHYIPYSNQPQHF
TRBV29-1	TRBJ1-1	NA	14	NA	TGCAGCGTTGGACCGGGACCTATGAACACTGAAGCTTTCTTT	CSVGPGPMNTEAFF
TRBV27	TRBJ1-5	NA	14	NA	TGTGCCAGCAGTCCTGGACGAGGTAACCAGCCCCAGCATTTT	CASSPGRGNQPQHF
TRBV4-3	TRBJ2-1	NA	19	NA	TGCGCCAGCAGCCAAGATCCCGACCAGGAGGGCCCTTCCTACAGGGAGCAGTTCTTC	CASSQDPDQEGPSYREQFF
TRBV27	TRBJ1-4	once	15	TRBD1	TGTGCCAGCAGTTCCGACAGGGGAGGTGGGGAAAAACTGTTTTTT	CASSSDRGGGEKLFF
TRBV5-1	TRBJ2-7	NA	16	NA	TGCGCCAGCAGCGTCACGGGGGGCAGGCCCACCTACGAGCAGTACTTC	CASSVTGGRPTYEQYF
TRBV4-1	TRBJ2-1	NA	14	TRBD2	TGCGCCAGCAGCCAAGAACCTAGCGGAAATGAGCAGTTCTTC	CASSQEPSGNEQFF
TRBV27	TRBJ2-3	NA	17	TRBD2	TGTGCCAGCAGTTCACTCCCGCTAGCGGGAGGCACAGATACGCAGTATTTT	CASSSLPLAGGTDTQYF
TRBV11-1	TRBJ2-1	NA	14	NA	TGTGCCAGCAGCTCCCCCGCCCTTTACAATGAGCAGTTCTTC	CASSSPALYNEQFF
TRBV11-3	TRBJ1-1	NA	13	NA	TGTGCCAGCAGCGGACAGCCGAACACTGAAGCTTTCTTT	CASSGQPNTEAFF
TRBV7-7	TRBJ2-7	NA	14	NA	TGTGCCAGCAGCTTAGGAGGGCAGGGTGACGAGCAGTACTTC	CASSLGGQGDEQYF
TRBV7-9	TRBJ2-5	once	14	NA	TGTGCCAGCAGCTTGGGCGAGGGGCGGGAGACCCAGTACTTC	CASSLGEGRETQYF
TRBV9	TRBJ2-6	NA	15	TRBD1	TGTGCCAGCAGCGTAGAGGGGGCTCAGGCCAACGTCCTGACTTTC	CASSVEGAQANVLTF
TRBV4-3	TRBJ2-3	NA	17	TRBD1	TGCGCCAGCAGCCAACCCACCGGGACAGCTTTCCCAGATACGCAGTATTTT	CASSQPTGTAFPDTQYF
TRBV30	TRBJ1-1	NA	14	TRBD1	TGTGCCTGGAGTGTCGGGACAGGGGTCCGAGAAGCTTTCTTT	CAWSVGTGVREAFF
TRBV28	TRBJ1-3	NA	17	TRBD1	TGTGCCAGCAGTTTCGTGACAGGGTACAACTCTGGAAACACCATATATTTT	CASSFVTGYNSGNTIYF
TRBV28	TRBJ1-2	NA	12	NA	TGTGCCAGCAGGATAGGGGACTATGGCTACACCTTC	CASRIGDYGYTF
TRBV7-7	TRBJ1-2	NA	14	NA	TGTGCCAGCAGCTTGGATACAGCCCTCAAGGGCTACACCTTC	CASSLDTALKGYTF
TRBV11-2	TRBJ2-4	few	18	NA	TGTGCCAGCAGCGAGAGGGCCGGGGCCTCCTGGACCAAAAACATTCAGTACTTC	CASSERAGASWTKNIQYF
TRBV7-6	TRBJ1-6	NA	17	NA	TGTGCCAGCAGTGAGACCCTGGGACCGCATGGTAATTCACCCCTCCACTTT	CASSETLGPHGNSPLHF
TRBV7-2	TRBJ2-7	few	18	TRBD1	TGTGCCAGCAGCTTAGTACCACCCCAGGGGGCGAGGTTCGACGAGCAGTACTTC	CASSLVPPQGARFDEQYF
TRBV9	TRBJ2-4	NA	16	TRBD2	TGTGCCAGCAGCGCGGGACTAGCGGGCGCCAAAAACATTCAGTACTTC	CASSAGLAGAKNIQYF
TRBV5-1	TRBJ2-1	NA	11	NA	TGCGCCAGCAGCTTGGGACAGCTCCAGTTCTTC	CASSLGQLQFF